What follows is one T cell receptor (beta chain) and its context. TCRdb keeps only in-frame clones here, not all; method: immunoSEQ multiplex PCR. This table has about 49,000 clones, around 91% appearing once. The CDR3 loop spans 15 amino acids. Germline V CDR1 and CDR2: SGHRS, YFSETQ. V was cut by 4 bases and J by 0 bases, with 11 bases left in between. This sample stems from a study of T cell changes during pregnancy in multiple sclerosis. The material was peripheral blood, obtained after pregnancy. V is TRBV5-1 and J is TRBJ2-1, with D possibly TRBD2 on 6 matching bases. This clonotype originated in a female donor in good health, enrolled as a control in a pregnancy study. The CDR3 here is CASSGTGSSYNEQFF. In nucleotides, the CDR3 is TGCGCCAGCAGCGGGACTGGGAGCTCCTACAATGAGCAGTTCTTC.